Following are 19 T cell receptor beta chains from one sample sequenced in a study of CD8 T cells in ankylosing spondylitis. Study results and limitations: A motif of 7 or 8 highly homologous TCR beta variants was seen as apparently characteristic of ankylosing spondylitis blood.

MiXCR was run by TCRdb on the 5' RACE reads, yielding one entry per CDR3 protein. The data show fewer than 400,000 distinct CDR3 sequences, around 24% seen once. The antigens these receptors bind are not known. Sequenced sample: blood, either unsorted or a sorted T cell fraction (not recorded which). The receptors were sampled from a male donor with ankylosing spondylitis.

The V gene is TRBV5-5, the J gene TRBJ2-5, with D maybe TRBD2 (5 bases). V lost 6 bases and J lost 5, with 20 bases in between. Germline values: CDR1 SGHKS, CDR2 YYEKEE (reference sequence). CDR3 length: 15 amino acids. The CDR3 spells CASIFKGETQETQYF. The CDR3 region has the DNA TGTGCCAGCATCTTCAAGGGAGAAACGCAGGAGACCCAGTACTTC.

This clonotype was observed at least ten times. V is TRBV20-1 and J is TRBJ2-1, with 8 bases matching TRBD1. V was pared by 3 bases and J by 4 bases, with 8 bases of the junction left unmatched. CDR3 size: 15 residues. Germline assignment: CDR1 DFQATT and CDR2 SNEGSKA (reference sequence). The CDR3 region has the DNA TGCAGTGCTAGTGGAACCGGGACAGGATACAATGAGCAGTTCTTC. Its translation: CSASGTGTGYNEQFF.

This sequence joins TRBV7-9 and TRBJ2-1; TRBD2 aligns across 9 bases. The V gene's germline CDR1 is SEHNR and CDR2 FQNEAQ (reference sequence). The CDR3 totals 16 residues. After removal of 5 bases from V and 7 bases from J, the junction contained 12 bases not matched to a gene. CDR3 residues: CASSPPAGGPWNEQFF. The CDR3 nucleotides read TGTGCCAGCAGCCCACCGGCGGGAGGGCCATGGAATGAGCAGTTCTTC.

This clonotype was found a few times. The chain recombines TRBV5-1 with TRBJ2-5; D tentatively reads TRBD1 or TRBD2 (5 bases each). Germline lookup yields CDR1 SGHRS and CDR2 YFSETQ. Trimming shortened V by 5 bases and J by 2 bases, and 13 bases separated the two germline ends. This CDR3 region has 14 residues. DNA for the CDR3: TGCGCCAGCAGAGCCGGGACGGTACAAGAGACCCAGTACTTC. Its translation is CASRAGTVQETQYF.

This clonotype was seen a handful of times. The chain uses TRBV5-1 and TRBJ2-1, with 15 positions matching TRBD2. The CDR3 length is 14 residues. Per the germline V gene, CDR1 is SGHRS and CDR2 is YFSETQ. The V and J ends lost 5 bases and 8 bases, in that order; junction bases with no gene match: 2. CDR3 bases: TGCGCCAGCAGGAGGACTAGCGGGAGGGATGAGCAGTTCTTC. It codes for CASRRTSGRDEQFF.

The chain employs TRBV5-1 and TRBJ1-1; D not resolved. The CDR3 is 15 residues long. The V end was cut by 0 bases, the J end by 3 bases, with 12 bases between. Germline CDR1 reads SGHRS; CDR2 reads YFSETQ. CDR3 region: CASSLATYGYTEAFF. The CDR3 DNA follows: TGCGCCAGCAGCTTGGCGACCTATGGGTACACTGAAGCTTTCTTT.

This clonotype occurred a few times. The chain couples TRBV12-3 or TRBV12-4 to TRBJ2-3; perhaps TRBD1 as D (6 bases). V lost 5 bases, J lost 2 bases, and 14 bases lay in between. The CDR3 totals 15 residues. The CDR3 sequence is CASSPNRVATDTQYF. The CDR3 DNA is TGTGCCAGCAGTCCTAACAGGGTGGCCACAGATACGCAGTATTTT.

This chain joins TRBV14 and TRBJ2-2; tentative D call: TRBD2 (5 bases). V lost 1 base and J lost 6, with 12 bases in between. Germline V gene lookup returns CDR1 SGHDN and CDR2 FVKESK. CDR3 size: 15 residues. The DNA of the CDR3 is TGTGCCAGCAGCCAAGGAGACCCCGGGGCCGGGGAGCTGTTTTTT. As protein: CASSQGDPGAGELFF. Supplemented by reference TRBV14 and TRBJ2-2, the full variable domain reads EAGVTQFPSHSVIEKGQTVTLRCDPISGHDNLYWYRRVMGKEIKFLLHFVKESKQDESGMPNNRFLAERTGGTYSTLKVQPAELEDSGVYFCASSQGDPGAGELFFGEGSRLTVL.

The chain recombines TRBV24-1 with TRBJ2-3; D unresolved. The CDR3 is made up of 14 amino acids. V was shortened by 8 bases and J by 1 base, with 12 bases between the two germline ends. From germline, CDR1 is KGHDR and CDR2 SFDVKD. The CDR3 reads CATNSADGTDTQYF. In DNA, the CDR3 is TGTGCCACCAACTCCGCGGATGGCACAGATACGCAGTATTTT.

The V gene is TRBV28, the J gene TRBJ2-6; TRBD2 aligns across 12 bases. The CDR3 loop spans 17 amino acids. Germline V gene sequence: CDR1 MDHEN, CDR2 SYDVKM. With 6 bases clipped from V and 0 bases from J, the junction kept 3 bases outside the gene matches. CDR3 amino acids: CASRKLAGGSGANVLTF. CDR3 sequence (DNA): TGTGCCAGCAGAAAACTAGCGGGGGGCTCTGGGGCCAACGTCCTGACTTTC.

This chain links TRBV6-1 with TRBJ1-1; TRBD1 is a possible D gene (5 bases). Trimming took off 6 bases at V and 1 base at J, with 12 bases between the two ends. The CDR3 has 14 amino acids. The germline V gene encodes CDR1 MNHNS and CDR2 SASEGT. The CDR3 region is CASSRGTANTEAFF. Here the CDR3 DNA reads TGTGCCAGCAGCCGGGGGACGGCGAACACTGAAGCTTTCTTT.

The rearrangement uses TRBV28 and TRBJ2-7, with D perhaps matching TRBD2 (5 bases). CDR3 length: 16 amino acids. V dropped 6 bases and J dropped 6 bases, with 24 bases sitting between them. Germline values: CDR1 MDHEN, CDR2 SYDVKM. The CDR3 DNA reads TGTGCCAGCAGCTTCCGGGGTGGGCTAGTGGCGGTCGAGCAGTACTTC. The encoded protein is CASSFRGGLVAVEQYF. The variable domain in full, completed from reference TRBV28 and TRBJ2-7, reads DVKVTQSSRYLVKRTGEKVFLECVQDMDHENMFWYRQDPGLGLRLIYFSYDVKMKEKGDIPEGYSVSREKKERFSLILESASTNQTSMYLCASSFRGGLVAVEQYFGPGTRLTVT.

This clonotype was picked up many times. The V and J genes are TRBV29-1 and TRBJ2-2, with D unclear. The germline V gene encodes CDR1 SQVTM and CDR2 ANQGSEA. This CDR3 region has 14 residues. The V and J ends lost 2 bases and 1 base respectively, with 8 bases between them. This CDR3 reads CSVETPRNTGELFF. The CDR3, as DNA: TGCAGCGTTGAAACACCACGGAACACCGGGGAGCTGTTTTTT.

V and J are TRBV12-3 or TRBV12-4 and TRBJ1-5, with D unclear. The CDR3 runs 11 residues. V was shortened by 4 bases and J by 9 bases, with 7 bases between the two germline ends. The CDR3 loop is CASSSRGPQHF. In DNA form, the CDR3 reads TGTGCCAGCAGTTCCCGAGGGCCCCAGCATTTT.

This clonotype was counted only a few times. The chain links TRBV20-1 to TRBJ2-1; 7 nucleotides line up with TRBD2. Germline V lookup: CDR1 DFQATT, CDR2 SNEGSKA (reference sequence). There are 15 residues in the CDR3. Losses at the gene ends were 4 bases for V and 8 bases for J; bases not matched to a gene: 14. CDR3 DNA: TGCAGTGCTATCTCCGGGCGGGAGTTTAGGGATGAGCAGTTCTTC. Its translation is CSAISGREFRDEQFF.

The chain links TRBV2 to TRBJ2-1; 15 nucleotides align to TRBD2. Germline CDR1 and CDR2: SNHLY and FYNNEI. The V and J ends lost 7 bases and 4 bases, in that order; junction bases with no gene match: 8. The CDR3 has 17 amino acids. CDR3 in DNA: TGTGCCAGCACCGGGACTAGCGGGAGGATGGGTTACAATGAGCAGTTCTTC. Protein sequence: CASTGTSGRMGYNEQFF.

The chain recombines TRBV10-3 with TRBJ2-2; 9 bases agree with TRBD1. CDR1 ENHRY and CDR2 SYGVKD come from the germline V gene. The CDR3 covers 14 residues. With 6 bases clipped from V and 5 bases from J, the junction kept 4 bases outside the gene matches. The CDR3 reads CAIRDRGLTGELFF. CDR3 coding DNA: TGTGCCATCAGGGACAGGGGTTTGACCGGGGAGCTGTTTTTT.

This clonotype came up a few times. DNA of the CDR3: TGTGCCAGCAGCTTAGAACCCCCCTACGAGCAGTACTTC. It codes for CASSLEPPYEQYF. This chain joins TRBV7-9 and TRBJ2-7; no clear D. V was cut by 1 base and J by 2 bases, with 6 bases left in between. The CDR3 has 13 residues. From germline, CDR1 is SEHNR and CDR2 FQNEAQ (reference sequence). Drawing the rest from reference TRBV7-9 and TRBJ2-7, the complete variable domain is DTGVSQNPRHKITKRGQNVTFRCDPISEHNRLYWYRQTLGQGPEFLTYFQNEAQLEKSRLLSDRFSAERPKGSFSTLEIQRTEQGDSAMYLCASSLEPPYEQYFGPGTRLTVT.

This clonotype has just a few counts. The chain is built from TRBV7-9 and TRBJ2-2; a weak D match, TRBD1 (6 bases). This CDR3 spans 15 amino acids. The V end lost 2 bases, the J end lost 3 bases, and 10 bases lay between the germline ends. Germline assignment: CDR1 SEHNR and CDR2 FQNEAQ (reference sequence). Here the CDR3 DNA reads TGTGCCAGCAGCTTAAGGGGGTTGGACACCGGGGAGCTGTTTTTT. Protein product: CASSLRGLDTGELFF.